These 10 T cell receptor beta chains were sequenced from one sample in a study of T cell responses to AZD1222 COVID-19 vaccine. Here immunoSEQ multiplex PCR was the method, and the copy in TCRdb shows in-frame clones only, minus some. The sample has about 130,000 clones; about 90% are singletons. Sequences were derived from peripheral blood, sampled on day 0 of MenACWY control vaccination. These TCRs come from an adult in good health.

J is TRBJ2-1 and V is TRBV19; TRBD1 matches 7 bases. This CDR3 has 14 residues. The ends lost 4 bases at V and 7 bases at J; junction bases unmatched: 7. The germline V gene encodes CDR1 LNHDA and CDR2 SQIVND (reference sequence). The CDR3 DNA is TGTGCCAGTAGTACACAGGGGAGAGGGAATGAGCAGTTCTTC. Translating gives CASSTQGRGNEQFF.

The CDR3 nucleotides are TGCGCCAGCAGCCAAAAGACAGGGGAGACTGAAGCTTTCTTT. Translating gives CASSQKTGETEAFF. The chain has TRBV4-1 and TRBJ1-1; TRBD1 matches 8 bases. CDR3 length: 14 amino acids. The V gene's germline CDR1 is MGHRA and CDR2 YSYEKL. V trimming: 2 bases; J trimming: 5 bases; junction bases outside the gene matches: 4.

The chain has TRBV7-8 and TRBJ1-5, with D maybe TRBD1 (6 bases). Germline V CDR1 and CDR2: SGHVS, FQNEAQ. Trimming shortened V by 1 base and J by 1 base, and 11 bases separated the two germline ends. The CDR3 spans 16 residues. The CDR3 DNA sequence: TGTGCCAGCAGCTTAGATAGGGGGGGCAGCAATCAGCCCCAGCATTTT. Amino acids: CASSLDRGGSNQPQHF.

The V and J genes are TRBV7-9 and TRBJ1-6, with D tentatively TRBD1 (5 bases). Germline loops: CDR1 SEHNR, CDR2 FQNEAQ (reference sequence). Trimming removed 6 bases from V and 8 bases from J, with 17 bases in between. The CDR3 runs 15 residues. The CDR3 region is CASSSTRDGYSPLHF. CDR3 nucleotide sequence: TGTGCCAGCAGTTCGACCCGGGACGGTTATTCACCCCTCCACTTT.

The chain couples TRBV6-2 or TRBV6-3 to TRBJ2-1; 10 positions match TRBD1. This CDR3 has 16 residues. CDR1 and CDR2 (germline): MNHEY, SVGEGT. Trimming cost V 5 bases and J 6 bases; bases outside gene matches: 10. CDR3 region: CASSPRGTGVGNEQFF. CDR3 DNA sequence: TGTGCCAGCAGTCCCCGGGGGACAGGGGTCGGCAATGAGCAGTTCTTC.

This clone was seen just once. This chain joins TRBV10-2 and TRBJ1-2; D gene uncertain. The CDR3 spans 12 residues. Germline V gene sequence: CDR1 WSHSY, CDR2 SAAADI. The germline V and J ends were trimmed by 4 bases and 4 bases, with 7 bases remaining between them. The CDR3 region has the DNA TGCGCCAGCAGTGGGAAGGGCTATGGCTACACCTTC. Encoded protein: CASSGKGYGYTF.

The genes are TRBV27 and TRBJ1-6, with unresolved D. There are 18 residues in the CDR3. Germline values: CDR1 MNHEY, CDR2 SMNVEV (reference sequence). Trimming shortened V by 3 bases and J by 0 bases, and 15 bases separated the two germline ends. The CDR3 loop reads CASSFAPGDSSYNSPLHF. The CDR3 DNA is TGTGCCAGCAGTTTTGCCCCCGGCGATAGCTCCTATAATTCACCCCTCCACTTT.

The V gene is TRBV6-4, the J gene TRBJ2-1; 9 bases map to TRBD1. This CDR3 comprises 15 residues. Germline V gives CDR1 MRHNA, CDR2 SNTAGT. V dropped 6 bases and J dropped 7; count of bases not matched to a gene: 10. The CDR3 sequence: CASSPGQGGANEQFF. DNA of the CDR3: TGTGCCAGCAGCCCGGGACAGGGAGGTGCTAATGAGCAGTTCTTC.

The J gene is TRBJ2-3, the V gene TRBV5-4, with a possible D match to TRBD1 (6 bases). The germline V and J ends were trimmed by 0 bases and 6 bases, with 14 bases remaining between them. The CDR3 covers 15 residues. Per germline, CDR1 SGHNT and CDR2 YYREEE (reference sequence). For the CDR3, the DNA is TGTGCCAGCAGCTTGGTACAGGGAGACCGGGATACGCAGTATTTT. Translation: CASSLVQGDRDTQYF. The whole variable domain, filled in from reference TRBV5-4 and TRBJ2-3, reads ETGVTQSPTHLIKTRGQQVTLRCSSQSGHNTVSWYQQALGQGPQFIFQYYREEENGRGNFPPRFSGLQFPNYSSELNVNALELDDSALYLCASSLVQGDRDTQYFGPGTRLTVL.

The V and J genes are TRBV7-2 and TRBJ2-1, with unresolved D. Trimming removed 5 bases from V and 4 bases from J, with 6 bases in between. Germline V lookup: CDR1 SGHTA, CDR2 FQGNSA. The CDR3 loop spans 12 amino acids. The CDR3 coding sequence is TGTGCCAGCAGCCTTGTATACAATGAGCAGTTCTTC. Translating it yields CASSLVYNEQFF.